The 15 T cell receptor beta chains presented below share a single source sample, sequenced in a study of blood T cells in healthy people across ages. A J-beta primer mix and a sample-barcoded 5' primer were used in a second PCR of about 7 to 11 cycles. TCRdb re-analysed the 5' RACE reads in MiXCR, keeping a single row per CDR3 protein. The sample yields approximately 580,000 distinct CDR3 sequences, 24% seen once. This same sample was also taken into another study, of T cells of mothers and their children.

Sequencing was done on a sample of blood. The receptors were sampled from a boy aged 10-17 years in good health.

The rearrangement links TRBV7-2 to TRBJ1-3; D remains unclear. Germline CDR1 is SGHTA and CDR2 is FQGNSA. V was trimmed by 4 bases and J by 4 bases, leaving 14 bases between them. The CDR3 spans 15 residues. CDR3 in amino acids: CASSSLYLGGNTIYF. The DNA of the CDR3 is TGTGCCAGCAGCTCCCTATACCTGGGGGGAAACACCATATATTTT.

Concerning this clonotype itself: No conserved phenylalanine or tryptophan ends this CDR3, so it is likely a read error. V gene TRBV29-1 combines with J gene TRBJ1-1; D uncertain. This CDR3 region has 13 residues. Germline V gene sequence: CDR1 SQVTM, CDR2 ANQGSEA. The V end was cut by 4 bases, the J end by 6 bases, with 15 bases between. Written as DNA, the CDR3 is TGCAGCGTTGGAAGGGTCCTATCCCCTGAAGCTTTCCTT. It translates to CSVGRVLSPEAFL.

This clonotype was picked up one time. CDR3 nucleotides: TGTGCCAGCAGACCGGTGGGGGGACTAATTTCTGAAGCTTTCTTT. This encodes CASRPVGGLISEAFF. The chain combines TRBV7-8 with TRBJ1-1, with TRBD1 as a possible D gene (5 bases). The CDR3 runs to 15 residues. Per germline, CDR1 SGHVS and CDR2 FQNEAQ. With 6 bases removed from V and 6 bases from J, the gap between germline ends came to 20 bases. Full variable domain (rest looked up from reference TRBV7-8 and TRBJ1-1): GAGVSQSPRYKVAKRGQDVALRCDPISGHVSLFWYQQALGQGPEFLTYFQNEAQLDKSGLPSDRFFAERPEGSVSTLKIQRTQQEDSAVYLCASRPVGGLISEAFFGQGTRLTVV.

This clonotype was counted a few times. The chain couples TRBV20-1 to TRBJ2-7, with TRBD1 matching 9 bases. The CDR3 is 15 residues long. CDR1 DFQATT and CDR2 SNEGSKA come from the germline V gene (reference sequence). J gave up 7 bases and V 1 base, and 11 bases lay outside the gene matches. The DNA of the CDR3 is TGCAGTGCTAGAGTCGTGAACAGGGGGCTGGGGGAGCAGTACTTC. It specifies CSARVVNRGLGEQYF.

This clonotype turned up a few times. At one boundary the junction diverges from the germline segment, which might be a read error. The chain carries TRBV20-1 and TRBJ2-5; 10 bases are a match to TRBD2. CDR1 is DFQATT, CDR2 SNEGSKA, per germline (reference sequence). This CDR3 is 17 amino acids long. The CDR3 here is CSARETSGLFGAETQYF. As DNA, the CDR3 is TGCAGCGCTAGAGAGACTAGCGGGTTGTTTGGGGCCGAGACCCAGTACTTC.

This clonotype showed up many times. J is TRBJ2-2 and V is TRBV4-3; no reliable D call. V lost 4 bases and J 0 bases, leaving 18 bases between the germline ends. The CDR3 covers 18 residues. From germline, CDR1 is LGHNA and CDR2 YSLEER. The DNA of the CDR3 is TGCGCCAGCAGCCCCTACAATCGTCCAGAAACGAACACCGGGGAGCTGTTTTTT. It translates to CASSPYNRPETNTGELFF.

This clonotype was detected a few times. The rearrangement joins TRBV28 to TRBJ2-5; 10 bases agree with TRBD1. Near its end, the DNA agrees better with TRBJ2-7, so the J call may be wrong. CDR1 MDHEN and CDR2 SYDVKM come from the germline V gene. CDR3 length: 13 residues. CDR3 amino acids: CASRGQGYYEQYF. The CDR3 nucleotides read TGTGCCAGCAGGGGACAGGGGTACTACGAGCAGTACTTC.

This clonotype was seen only a few times. The chain joins TRBV5-4 to TRBJ1-3; D perhaps matches TRBD1 (5 bases). The V end was cut by 0 bases, the J end by 1 base, with 8 bases between. Germline CDR1 SGHNT, CDR2 YYREEE (reference sequence). This CDR3 has 15 amino acids. The CDR3 region has the DNA TGTGCCAGCAGCTTGGTCACAGGTTCTGGAAACACCATATATTTT. It translates to CASSLVTGSGNTIYF.

The chain is built from TRBV20-1 and TRBJ1-5; 9 nucleotides agree with TRBD1. The CDR3 is 14 residues long. The junction had 7 bases not matched to a gene; V was cut back by 5 bases and J by 5 bases. Germline V gives CDR1 DFQATT, CDR2 SNEGSKA (reference sequence). In nucleotides, the CDR3 is TGCAGTGCTCCAAGGACAGGGGTGGATCAGCCCCAGCATTTT. Amino acid sequence: CSAPRTGVDQPQHF.

This chain uses TRBV29-1 with TRBJ2-2; D assignment may be TRBD1 or TRBD2 (5 bases each). Germline V gene lookup returns CDR1 SQVTM and CDR2 ANQGSEA. The CDR3 loop spans 18 amino acids. The germline V and J ends were trimmed by 2 bases and 0 bases, with 19 bases remaining between them. CDR3 residues: CSVESGPEQGPNTGELFF. CDR3 bases: TGCAGCGTTGAATCCGGGCCTGAGCAGGGACCGAACACCGGGGAGCTGTTTTTT.

This clonotype showed up just a few times. The chain joins TRBV20-1 to TRBJ1-1; D unresolved. Germline V gene sequence: CDR1 DFQATT, CDR2 SNEGSKA (reference sequence). The ends were cut back, 5 bases at V and 1 base at J, with 5 bases in the middle. The CDR3 runs to 11 residues. The CDR3 protein is CSAYGNTEAFF. CDR3 DNA sequence: TGCAGTGCTTATGGGAACACTGAAGCTTTCTTT.

The chain couples TRBV6-6 to TRBJ2-7, with TRBD2 matching over 7 bases. V lost 6 bases to trimming and J lost 3 bases; unmatched junction nucleotides: 17. Germline V lookup: CDR1 MNHNY, CDR2 SVGAGI (reference sequence). CDR3 length: 17 amino acids. Written as DNA, the CDR3 is TGTGCCAGCAGGTCTACCGCGGGTGGGGGGGTTTACTACGAGCAGTACTTC. The encoded protein is CASRSTAGGGVYYEQYF.

The rearrangement uses TRBV4-2 and TRBJ2-7; 14 bases align to TRBD2. J gave up 5 bases and V 4 bases, and 7 bases lay outside the gene matches. The germline V gene encodes CDR1 LGHNA and CDR2 YNFKEQ. The CDR3 is 16 residues long. The CDR3 DNA reads as TGTGCCAGCAGCCCCAGAGGGACTAGCGGGAGCGACGAGCAGTACTTC. Its protein is CASSPRGTSGSDEQYF.

In this sample, this clonotype turned up a few times. The chain links TRBV5-1 to TRBJ1-1; 9 bases fit TRBD1. The CDR3 consists of 15 residues. V lost 2 bases and J lost 0; bases outside the gene matches: 2. CDR1 is SGHRS and CDR2 is YFSETQ in the germline V gene. CDR3 sequence reads: CASSFGQGMNTEAFF. The DNA of the CDR3 is TGCGCCAGCAGCTTCGGACAGGGGATGAACACTGAAGCTTTCTTT.

This clonotype has only a few counts. The chain is built from TRBV4-1 and TRBJ1-2; D remains ambiguous. V was pared by 0 bases and J by 8 bases, with 10 bases between. Germline loops: CDR1 MGHRA, CDR2 YSYEKL. The CDR3 has 13 residues. CDR3: CASSQDLVQGYTF. The CDR3 bases are TGCGCCAGCAGCCAAGATCTTGTACAGGGCTACACCTTC.